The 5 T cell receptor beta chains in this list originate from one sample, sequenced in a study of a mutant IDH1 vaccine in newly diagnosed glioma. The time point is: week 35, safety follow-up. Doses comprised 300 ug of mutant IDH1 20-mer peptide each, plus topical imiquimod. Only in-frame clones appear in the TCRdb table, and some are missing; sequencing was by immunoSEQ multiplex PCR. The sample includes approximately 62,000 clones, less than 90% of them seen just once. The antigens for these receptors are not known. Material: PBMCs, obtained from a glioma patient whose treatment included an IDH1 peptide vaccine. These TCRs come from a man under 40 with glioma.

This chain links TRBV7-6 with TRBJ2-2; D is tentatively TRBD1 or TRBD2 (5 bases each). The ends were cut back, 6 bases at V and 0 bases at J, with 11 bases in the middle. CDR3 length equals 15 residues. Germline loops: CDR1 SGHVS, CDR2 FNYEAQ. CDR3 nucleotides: TGTGCCAGCAGTTTATCGGGGCCGAACACCGGGGAGCTGTTTTTT. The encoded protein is CASSLSGPNTGELFF.

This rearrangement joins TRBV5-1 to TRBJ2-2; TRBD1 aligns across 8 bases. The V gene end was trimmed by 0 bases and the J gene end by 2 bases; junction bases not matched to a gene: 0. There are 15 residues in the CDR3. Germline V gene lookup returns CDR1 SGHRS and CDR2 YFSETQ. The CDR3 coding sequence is TGCGCCAGCAGCTTGGCAGGGGGCAACACCGGGGAGCTGTTTTTT. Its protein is CASSLAGGNTGELFF.

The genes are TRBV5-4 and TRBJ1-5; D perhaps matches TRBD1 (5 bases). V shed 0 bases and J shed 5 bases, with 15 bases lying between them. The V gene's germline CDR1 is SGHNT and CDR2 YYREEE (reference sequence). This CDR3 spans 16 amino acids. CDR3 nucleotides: TGTGCCAGCAGCTTGGCGGGGCAGGGAGTGGATCAGCCCCAGCATTTT. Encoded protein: CASSLAGQGVDQPQHF.

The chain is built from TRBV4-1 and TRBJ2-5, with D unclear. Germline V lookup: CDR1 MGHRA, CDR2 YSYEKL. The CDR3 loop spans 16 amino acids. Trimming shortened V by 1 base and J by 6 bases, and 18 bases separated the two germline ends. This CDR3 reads CASSQVIPTDKKTQYF. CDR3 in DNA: TGCGCCAGCAGCCAAGTAATTCCGACTGACAAGAAGACCCAGTACTTC.

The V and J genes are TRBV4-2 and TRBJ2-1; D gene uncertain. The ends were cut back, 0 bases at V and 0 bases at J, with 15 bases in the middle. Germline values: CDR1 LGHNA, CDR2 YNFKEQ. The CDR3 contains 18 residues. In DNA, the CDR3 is TGTGCCAGCAGCCAAGATAGGCCCGGATTGAGCTCCTACAATGAGCAGTTCTTC. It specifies CASSQDRPGLSSYNEQFF.